This T cell receptor (beta chain) was sequenced for a study of cytomegalovirus exposure and HLA in healthy donors. This CDR3 is 13 amino acids long. In germline, CDR1 is MDHEN, CDR2 SYDVKM. V shed 4 bases and J shed 0 bases, with 6 bases lying between them. The PCR ran on 60 Vbeta and 13 Jbeta primers. TCRdb keeps only in-frame clones here, not all; method: immunoSEQ multiplex PCR. The sample lists some 120,000 clones, 85% occurring once. The sequence was collected from a woman aged 25-40 years in good health and CMV-seropositive. Material for sequencing was PBMCs. The rearrangement joins TRBV28 to TRBJ1-1; D remains unclear. CDR3 nucleotides: TGTGCCAGCAGTTCCTCAGTGAACACTGAAGCTTTCTTT. The encoded protein is CASSSSVNTEAFF.